This T cell receptor (beta chain) was obtained from a study of shared clonotypes between healthy human individuals. Genomic DNA of each subset was evenly split across several immunoSEQ plates. Profiling relied on immunoSEQ multiplex PCR, and the TCRdb table lists in-frame clones only, not all of them. This repertoire shows more than 2 million clones, 80% to 95% found once; its top ten account for around 1.8%. CD45RO-negative, CCR7-positively selected cells formed the naive CD8 fraction, excluding terminally differentiated effector memory CD45RA+ cells. Concerning this clone itself: Its antigen remains unidentified.

V was cut by 6 bases and J by 3 bases, with 18 bases left in between. Germline assignment: CDR1 MDHEN and CDR2 SYDVKM. CDR3 length: 15 amino acids. Points from the study as a whole: Against clonotypes common to all four donors, non-shared ones had lower generation probabilities. Incomplete sequencing of sorted subsets was indicated by rarefaction despite large depth.

The sequenced material came from naive CD8+ T cells from PBMCs. V and J are TRBV28 and TRBJ2-7, with a possible D match to TRBD1 (6 bases). This TCR was sampled from a man aged 18 to 35 in good health. Some clones in this sample may be carry-over from other donors' samples. The CDR3 coding sequence is TGTGCCAGCAGCTCTAACCACGGGACATTCTACGAGCAGTACTTC. This translates into CASSSNHGTFYEQYF.